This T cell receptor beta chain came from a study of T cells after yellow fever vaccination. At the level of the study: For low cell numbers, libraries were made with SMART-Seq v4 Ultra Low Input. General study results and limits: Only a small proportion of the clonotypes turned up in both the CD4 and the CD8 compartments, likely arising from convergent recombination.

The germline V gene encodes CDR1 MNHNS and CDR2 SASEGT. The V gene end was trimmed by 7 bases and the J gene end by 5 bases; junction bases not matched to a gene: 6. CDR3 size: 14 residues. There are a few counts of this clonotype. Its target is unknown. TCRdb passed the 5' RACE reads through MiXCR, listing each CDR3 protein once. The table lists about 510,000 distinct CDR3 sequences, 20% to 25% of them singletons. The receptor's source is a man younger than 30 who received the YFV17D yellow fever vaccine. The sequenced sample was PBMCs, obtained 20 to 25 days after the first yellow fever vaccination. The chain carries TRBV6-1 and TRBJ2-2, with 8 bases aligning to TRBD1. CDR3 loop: CASIPGGGTGELFF. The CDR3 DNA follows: TGTGCCAGCATCCCAGGGGGCGGAACCGGGGAGCTGTTTTTT.